This TCR beta chain was found in a study of shared clonotypes between healthy human individuals. Measured with immunoSEQ multiplex PCR; TCRdb has only the in-frame clones, and not every one. Among about 2.1 million clones, approximately 92% were seen once, and the ten largest hold under 2%. Germline CDR1 and CDR2: LGHNA and YNFKEQ. This CDR3 contains 17 residues. With 0 bases clipped from V and 3 bases from J, the junction kept 6 bases outside the gene matches. Positive CCR7 selection of CD45RO-negative cells yielded the naive CD8 cells, and terminally differentiated effector memory CD45RA+ cells were excluded.

Sequenced sample: naive CD8+ T cells from PBMCs. The source of this sequence is a man between 18 and 29 years old in good health. Some clones in this sample may be carry-over from other donors' samples. The rearrangement uses TRBV4-2 and TRBJ2-1; 9 bases line up with TRBD2. CDR3 sequence (DNA): TGTGCCAGCAGCCAAGATTCGGCTAGCGGGGTCTACAATGAGCAGTTCTTC. It is translated as CASSQDSASGVYNEQFF.